These T cell receptor beta chains were read from a single sample in a study of T cells in localized non-small cell lung cancer. This table comes from immunoSEQ multiplex PCR, and its TCRdb copy is limited to in-frame clones, with some not included. Among tens of thousands of clones listed, around 73% were seen once. Sequencing was performed on peripheral blood, taken before any cancer treatment. The receptors originated from a male donor aged 60 or over with stage II squamous cell lung carcinoma. CDR3s leave out the opening cysteine and the closing phenylalanine or tryptophan. Clone sizes are given selectively: once, few, many, or a class where the clone is expanded.

J	V	size	CDR3
TRBJ1-3	TRBV11-2	.	ASSLLQGSSGNTIY
TRBJ2-5	TRBV5-1	.	ASSLDGQLQETQY
TRBJ2-5	TRBV27	.	ASSFPFGQETQY
TRBJ2-7	TRBV5-1	few	ASSLESSGEQY
TRBJ2-1	TRBV6-5	.	ASSKLAEGHEQF
TRBJ1-4	TRBV6-1	once	ASSVTVNNEKLF
TRBJ2-7	TRBV6-1	.	ASSLATRAYEQY
TRBJ2-5	TRBV29-1	.	SVLQGGQETQY
TRBJ1-1	TRBV10-2	.	ASSESLRRGEAF
TRBJ2-1	TRBV7-8	.	ASSGWGGSSYNEQF
TRBJ1-1	TRBV7-2	.	ASSLVGVGANTEAF